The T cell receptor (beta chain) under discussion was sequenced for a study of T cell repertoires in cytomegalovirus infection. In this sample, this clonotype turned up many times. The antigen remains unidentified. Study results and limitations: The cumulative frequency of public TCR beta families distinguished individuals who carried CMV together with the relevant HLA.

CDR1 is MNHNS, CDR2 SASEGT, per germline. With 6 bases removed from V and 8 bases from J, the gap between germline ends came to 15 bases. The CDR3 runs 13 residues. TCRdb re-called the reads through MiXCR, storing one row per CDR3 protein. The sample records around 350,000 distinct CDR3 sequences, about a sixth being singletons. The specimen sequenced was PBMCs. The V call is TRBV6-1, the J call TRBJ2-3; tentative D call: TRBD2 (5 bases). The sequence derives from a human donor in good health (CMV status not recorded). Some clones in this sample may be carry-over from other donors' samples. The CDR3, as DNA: TGTGCCAGCAGACTAGACCCGCGCGGTACGCAGTATTTT. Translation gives CASRLDPRGTQYF.